This T cell receptor beta chain was sequenced during a study of cytomegalovirus exposure and HLA in healthy donors. Looking at the study overall: In an early release, HLA-typed donors contributed tens of millions of unique TCR sequences.

About this clone: Its antigen is as yet unknown.

Findings of the study overall: The classifier reportedly diagnosed cytomegalovirus status with high specificity and sensitivity. The sole available immune exposure information was CMV serostatus.

Primers: 60 Vbeta forward and 13 Jbeta reverse. Repertoires were generated with immunoSEQ multiplex PCR, while TCRdb's copy carries only in-frame clones and drops some. This table holds about 72,000 clones, about 81% found once. The V end lost 7 bases, the J end lost 0 bases, and 9 bases lay between the germline ends. Per the germline V gene, CDR1 is MNHEY and CDR2 is SVGAGI. The CDR3 has 13 residues. Sequencing used PBMCs. The chain joins TRBV6-5 to TRBJ1-1, with a tentative D call TRBD1 (6 bases). This receptor was identified in a human donor in good health. CDR3 nucleotides: TGTGCCAGCACGACAGGACTGAACACTGAAGCTTTCTTT. This codes for CASTTGLNTEAFF.